This T cell receptor beta chain was sequenced for a study of blood T cell repertoires in COVID-19. From germline, CDR1 is MNHNY and CDR2 SVGAGI (reference sequence). V was clipped by 6 bases and J by 0 bases, with 14 bases between them. The CDR3 runs to 15 residues. Per the original methods: Amplification of reference gene primers provided the estimated nucleated cell counts. Only in-frame clones appear in the TCRdb table, and some are missing; sequencing was by immunoSEQ multiplex PCR. That table is the source of V, J and clone size, and D and trimming were worked out from the DNA. This sample has some 70,000 clones, with roughly four fifths found just once. Seattle researchers signed up patients amid active infection and tracked them longitudinally.

The TCR was taken from a man aged 60 to 69 with COVID-19, enrolled during active disease. The genes are TRBV6-6 and TRBJ2-5, with a tentative D call TRBD1 (5 bases). Sample: peripheral blood. The DNA for the CDR3 is TGTGCCAGCAGCTTAGGGGTGGGGTACCAAGAGACCCAGTACTTC. This codes for CASSLGVGYQETQYF.